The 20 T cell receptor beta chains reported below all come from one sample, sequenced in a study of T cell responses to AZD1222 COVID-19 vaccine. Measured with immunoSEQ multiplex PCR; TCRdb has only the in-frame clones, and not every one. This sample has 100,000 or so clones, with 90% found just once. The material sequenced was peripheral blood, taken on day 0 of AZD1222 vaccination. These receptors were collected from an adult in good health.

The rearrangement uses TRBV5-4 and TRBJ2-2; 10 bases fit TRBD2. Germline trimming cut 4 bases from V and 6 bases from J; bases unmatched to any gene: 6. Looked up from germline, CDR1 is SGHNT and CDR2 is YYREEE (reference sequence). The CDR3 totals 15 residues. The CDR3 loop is CASSGILAGPGELFF. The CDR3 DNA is TGTGCCAGCAGCGGGATACTAGCGGGGCCCGGGGAGCTGTTTTTT. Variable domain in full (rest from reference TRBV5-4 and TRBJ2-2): ETGVTQSPTHLIKTRGQQVTLRCSSQSGHNTVSWYQQALGQGPQFIFQYYREEENGRGNFPPRFSGLQFPNYSSELNVNALELDDSALYLCASSGILAGPGELFFGEGSRLTVL.

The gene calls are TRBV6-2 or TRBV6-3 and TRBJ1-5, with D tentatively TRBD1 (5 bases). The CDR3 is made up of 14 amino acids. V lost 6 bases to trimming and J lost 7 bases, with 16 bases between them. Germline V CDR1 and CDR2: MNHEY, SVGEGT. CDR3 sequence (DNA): TGTGCCAGCAGCCCCGGGGCCTTATTACAGCCCCAGCATTTT. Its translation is CASSPGALLQPQHF.

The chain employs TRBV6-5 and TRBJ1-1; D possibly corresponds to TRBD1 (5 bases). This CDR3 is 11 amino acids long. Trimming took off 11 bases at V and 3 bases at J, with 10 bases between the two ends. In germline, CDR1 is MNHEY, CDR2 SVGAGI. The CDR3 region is CAAGRDTEAFF. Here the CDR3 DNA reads TGTGCCGCAGGGCGGGACACTGAAGCTTTCTTT.

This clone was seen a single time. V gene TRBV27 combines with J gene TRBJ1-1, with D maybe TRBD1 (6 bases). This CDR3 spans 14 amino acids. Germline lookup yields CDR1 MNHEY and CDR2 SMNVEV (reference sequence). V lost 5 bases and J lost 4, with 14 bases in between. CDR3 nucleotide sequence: TGTGCCAGCAGTATTGGACAGCACGGCACTGAAGCTTTCTTT. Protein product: CASSIGQHGTEAFF.

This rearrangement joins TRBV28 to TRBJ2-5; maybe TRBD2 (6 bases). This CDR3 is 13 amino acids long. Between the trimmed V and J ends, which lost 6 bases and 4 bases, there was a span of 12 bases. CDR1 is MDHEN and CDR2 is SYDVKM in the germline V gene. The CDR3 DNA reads TGTGCCAGCAGCAGGGACTCCAGAGAGACCCAGTACTTC. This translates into CASSRDSRETQYF.

DNA for the CDR3: TGTGCCAGCACGGGACAGTGGATCGAGACCCAGTACTTC. It encodes CASTGQWIETQYF. This chain connects TRBV28 to TRBJ2-5; 7 positions agree with TRBD1. Germline CDR1 reads MDHEN; CDR2 reads SYDVKM. The CDR3 has 13 amino acids. V shed 7 bases and J 5 bases; nucleotides not matched to a gene: 7.

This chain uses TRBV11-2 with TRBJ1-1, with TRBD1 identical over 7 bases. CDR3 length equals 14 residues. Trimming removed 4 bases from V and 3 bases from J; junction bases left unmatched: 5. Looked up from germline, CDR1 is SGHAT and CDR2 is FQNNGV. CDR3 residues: CASSSTGSDTEAFF. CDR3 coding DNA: TGTGCCAGCAGCTCGACAGGGAGTGACACTGAAGCTTTCTTT. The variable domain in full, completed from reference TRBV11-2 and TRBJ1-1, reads EAGVAQSPRYKIIEKRQSVAFWCNPISGHATLYWYQQILGQGPKLLIQFQNNGVVDDSQLPKDRFSAERLKGVDSTLKIQPAKLEDSAVYLCASSSTGSDTEAFFGQGTRLTVV.

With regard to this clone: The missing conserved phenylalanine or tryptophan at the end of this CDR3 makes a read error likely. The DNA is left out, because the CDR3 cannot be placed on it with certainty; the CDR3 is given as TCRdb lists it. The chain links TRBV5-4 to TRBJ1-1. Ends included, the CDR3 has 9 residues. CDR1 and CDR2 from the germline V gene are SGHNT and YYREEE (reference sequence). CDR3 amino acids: CASSCAGGP.

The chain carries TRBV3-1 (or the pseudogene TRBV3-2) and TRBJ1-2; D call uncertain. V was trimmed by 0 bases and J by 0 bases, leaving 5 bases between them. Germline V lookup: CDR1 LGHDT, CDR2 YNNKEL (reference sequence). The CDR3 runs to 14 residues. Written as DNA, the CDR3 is TGTGCCAGCAGCCAAGATGCAGCTAACTATGGCTACACCTTC. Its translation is CASSQDAANYGYTF.

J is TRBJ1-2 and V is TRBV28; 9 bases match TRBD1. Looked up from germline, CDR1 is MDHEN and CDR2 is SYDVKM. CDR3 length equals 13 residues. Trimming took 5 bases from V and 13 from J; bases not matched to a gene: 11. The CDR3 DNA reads TGTGCCAGCAGTCGGACAGGGGTGGACGGGGTCACCTTC. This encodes CASSRTGVDGVTF.

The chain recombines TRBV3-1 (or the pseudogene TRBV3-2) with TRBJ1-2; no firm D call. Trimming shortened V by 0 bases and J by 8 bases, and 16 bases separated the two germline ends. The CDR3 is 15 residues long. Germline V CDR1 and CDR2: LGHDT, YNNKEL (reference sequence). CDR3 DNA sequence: TGTGCCAGCAGCCAAGATTTAAACCTGGACGGAGGCTACACCTTC. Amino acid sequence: CASSQDLNLDGGYTF.

This chain's CDR3 is CASSQAGGGSSYNSPLHF. The CDR3 region has the DNA TGCGCCAGCAGCCAAGCCGGGGGGGGAAGCTCCTATAATTCACCCCTCCACTTT. This sequence joins TRBV4-1 and TRBJ1-6, with D possibly TRBD1 on 5 matching bases. This CDR3 is built from 18 residues. CDR1 is MGHRA and CDR2 is YSYEKL in the germline V gene. Trimming removed 1 base from V and 0 bases from J, with 13 bases in between.

The DNA of the CDR3 is TGTGCCAGCAGTTTAAGACGGGGAGCCTATAATTCACCCCTCCACTTT. Protein product: CASSLRRGAYNSPLHF. The chain uses TRBV27 and TRBJ1-6; D gene ambiguous. Germline values: CDR1 MNHEY, CDR2 SMNVEV (reference sequence). The V and J ends lost 2 bases and 2 bases respectively, with 10 bases between them. The CDR3 has 16 amino acids.

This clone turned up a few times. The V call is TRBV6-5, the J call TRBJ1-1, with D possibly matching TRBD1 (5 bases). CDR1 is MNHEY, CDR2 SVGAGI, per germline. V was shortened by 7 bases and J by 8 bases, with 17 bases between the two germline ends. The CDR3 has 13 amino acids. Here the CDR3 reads CASNPSGTHEAFF. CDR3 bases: TGTGCCAGCAATCCCTCCGGGACGCACGAAGCTTTCTTT.

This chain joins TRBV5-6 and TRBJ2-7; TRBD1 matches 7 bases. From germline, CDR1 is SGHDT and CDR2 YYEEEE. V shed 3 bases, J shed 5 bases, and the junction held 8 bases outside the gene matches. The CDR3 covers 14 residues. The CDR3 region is CASSSAGTVNEQYF. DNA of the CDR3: TGTGCCAGCAGCTCTGCCGGGACAGTCAACGAGCAGTACTTC.

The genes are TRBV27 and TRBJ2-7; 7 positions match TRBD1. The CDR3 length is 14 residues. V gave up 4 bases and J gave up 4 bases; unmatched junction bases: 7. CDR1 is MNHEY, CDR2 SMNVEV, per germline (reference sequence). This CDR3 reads CASSSTGAGYEQYF. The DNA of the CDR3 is TGTGCCAGCAGTTCAACAGGGGCTGGGTACGAGCAGTACTTC.

DNA for the CDR3: TGTGCCAGCAGCGTAGGGCTATCCGACGGCACTGAAGCTTTCTTT. As protein: CASSVGLSDGTEAFF. The gene calls are TRBV9 and TRBJ1-1; D is undetermined. In germline, CDR1 is SGDLS, CDR2 YYNGEE. The CDR3 is made up of 15 amino acids. V was clipped by 0 bases and J by 4 bases, with 13 bases between them.

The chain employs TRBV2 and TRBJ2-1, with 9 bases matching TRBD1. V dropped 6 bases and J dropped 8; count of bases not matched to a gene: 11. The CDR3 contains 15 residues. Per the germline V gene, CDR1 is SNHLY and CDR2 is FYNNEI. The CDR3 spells CASSLIGTGTHEQFF. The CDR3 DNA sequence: TGTGCCAGCAGCCTAATTGGGACAGGGACCCATGAGCAGTTCTTC.

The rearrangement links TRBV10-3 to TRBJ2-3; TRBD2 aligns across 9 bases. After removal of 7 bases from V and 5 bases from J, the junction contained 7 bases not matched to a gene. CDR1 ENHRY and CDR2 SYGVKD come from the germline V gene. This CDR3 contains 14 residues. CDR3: CAIKGERGVDTQYF. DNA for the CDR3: TGTGCCATCAAGGGAGAGCGGGGGGTAGATACGCAGTATTTT.

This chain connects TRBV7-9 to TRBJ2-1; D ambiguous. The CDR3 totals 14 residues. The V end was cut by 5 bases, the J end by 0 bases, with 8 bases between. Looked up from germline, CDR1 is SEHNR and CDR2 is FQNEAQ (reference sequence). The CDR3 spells CASSRGSSYNEQFF. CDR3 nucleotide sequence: TGTGCCAGCAGCAGAGGATCCTCCTACAATGAGCAGTTCTTC.